The 10 T cell receptor beta chains below all came from one sample that was sequenced in a study of a mutant IDH1 vaccine in newly diagnosed glioma. Time point: baseline, week 1 (first vaccination visit). Treatment described: pre-vaccination baseline after standard-of-care therapy. Assay: immunoSEQ multiplex PCR; the TCRdb copy retains only in-frame clones and omits some. This sample has tens of thousands of clones, with less than 90% found just once. This sample comprised PBMCs, obtained from a glioma patient treated with radiotherapy, temozolomide or both. Receptors originate from a woman aged 35 to 49 with glioma.

This sequence joins TRBV9 and TRBJ2-5, with 11 bases identical to TRBD1. The V gene's germline CDR1 is SGDLS and CDR2 YYNGEE. This CDR3 comprises 15 residues. V dropped 2 bases and J dropped 5; count of bases not matched to a gene: 5. The CDR3 protein is CASSVAGTGGETQYF. As DNA, the CDR3 is TGTGCCAGCAGCGTGGCCGGGACAGGGGGTGAGACCCAGTACTTC. Full variable domain (remainder filled in from reference TRBV9 and TRBJ2-5): DSGVTQTPKHLITATGQRVTLRCSPRSGDLSVYWYQQSLDQGLQFLIQYYNGEERAKGNILERFSAQQFPDLHSELNLSSLELGDSALYFCASSVAGTGGETQYFGPGTRLLVL.

The chain links TRBV5-4 to TRBJ1-2, with D perhaps TRBD1 (6 bases). Trimming took 9 bases from V and 4 from J, leaving 19 bases between them. The CDR3 is 14 residues long. The germline V gene has CDR1 SGHNT and CDR2 YYREEE (reference sequence). The CDR3 loop reads CATGRGAASYGYTF. The CDR3 bases are TGTGCCACCGGGCGGGGGGCGGCTAGCTATGGCTACACCTTC.

Here the CDR3 reads CASSIAPTGGMNTEAFF. The CDR3 DNA reads TGTGCCAGTAGTATAGCCCCGACAGGGGGCATGAACACTGAAGCTTTCTTT. J is TRBJ1-1 and V is TRBV19; TRBD1 aligns across 10 bases. This CDR3 is 17 amino acids long. V dropped 1 base and J dropped 0; count of bases not matched to a gene: 5. Germline CDR1 LNHDA, CDR2 SQIVND (reference sequence).

The chain couples TRBV25-1 to TRBJ1-4; 7 bases fit TRBD1. Trimming removed 4 bases from V and 4 bases from J; junction bases left unmatched: 6. This CDR3 is 15 amino acids long. The germline CDR1 and CDR2 sequences are MGHDK and SYGVNS. The CDR3 loop reads CASSGNRGYNEKLFF. DNA for the CDR3: TGTGCCAGCAGTGGAAACAGGGGCTATAATGAAAAACTGTTTTTT. Looking up the rest from reference TRBV25-1 and TRBJ1-4 gives the full variable domain: EADIYQTPRYLVIGTGKKITLECSQTMGHDKMYWYQQDPGMELHLIHYSYGVNSTEKGDLSSESTVSRIRTEHFPLTLESARPSHTSQYLCASSGNRGYNEKLFFGSGTQLSVL.

Only a few counts were recorded for this clone. The V call is TRBV4-1, the J call TRBJ2-1; no clear D gene. Looked up from germline, CDR1 is MGHRA and CDR2 is YSYEKL. This CDR3 contains 15 residues. The V gene lost 0 bases and the J gene lost 4 bases, with 10 bases spanning the gap. The CDR3 DNA follows: TGCGCCAGCAGCCAAGAGCAGATAGGGTACAATGAGCAGTTCTTC. Amino acid sequence: CASSQEQIGYNEQFF.

This clone occurred once. The CDR3 sequence is CASSELEGNQETQYF. CDR3 DNA sequence: TGTGCCAGCAGTGAATTGGAGGGAAACCAAGAGACCCAGTACTTC. The J gene is TRBJ2-5, the V gene TRBV2, with D possibly being TRBD2 (6 bases). Trimming took off 2 bases at V and 0 bases at J, with 10 bases between the two ends. The CDR3 loop spans 15 amino acids. CDR1 is SNHLY, CDR2 FYNNEI, per germline.

The chain couples TRBV28 to TRBJ1-2, with 9 nucleotides matching TRBD1. The V and J ends lost 7 bases and 2 bases, in that order; junction bases with no gene match: 17. CDR3 size: 18 residues. Germline V gene lookup returns CDR1 MDHEN and CDR2 SYDVKM. The CDR3 spells CASTSPGTGIHYNYGYTF. The CDR3 DNA sequence: TGTGCCAGCACCAGCCCCGGGACAGGGATACACTACAACTATGGCTACACCTTC.

This sequence joins TRBV30 and TRBJ1-1; possibly TRBD1 for D (6 bases). CDR1 is GTSNPN, CDR2 SVGIG, per germline (reference sequence). The CDR3 contains 14 residues. V gave up 8 bases and J gave up 5 bases, with 21 bases separating them. CDR3 protein: CAGRGEGRWTEAFF. As DNA, the CDR3 is TGTGCCGGAAGGGGGGAGGGGAGGTGGACTGAAGCTTTCTTT.

This clone appeared a single time. This sequence joins TRBV29-1 and TRBJ2-2; 7 bases are a match to TRBD1. V was clipped by 3 bases and J by 0 bases; unmatched bases: 4. Germline V CDR1 and CDR2: SQVTM, ANQGSEA. The CDR3 sequence is 15 residues long. Written as DNA, the CDR3 is TGCAGCGTTGAGTGGACAGGATCGAACACCGGGGAGCTGTTTTTT. Translation: CSVEWTGSNTGELFF.

V and J are TRBV2 and TRBJ2-1, with 8 bases aligning to TRBD2. V was clipped by 7 bases and J by 6 bases; unmatched bases: 5. Germline assignment: CDR1 SNHLY and CDR2 FYNNEI. The CDR3 runs to 13 residues. The CDR3 region is CASNRGGFNEQFF. CDR3 DNA: TGTGCCAGCAATCGGGGGGGCTTCAATGAGCAGTTCTTC.